Presented here are 8 T cell receptor beta chains from one specimen sequenced in a study of cytomegalovirus exposure and HLA in healthy donors. PCR used 60 Vbeta primers and 13 Jbeta primers. The table came from immunoSEQ multiplex PCR; TCRdb's copy has only in-frame clones and leaves some out. The sample consists of roughly 250,000 clones, 80% of them appearing once. The specimen was PBMCs. These receptors all stem from a girl aged 2 to 10 in good health and CMV-seronegative.

A note on this clone: The sample has other DNA sequences that encode this CDR3 too. The chain joins TRBV28 to TRBJ1-2; D is possibly TRBD1 (5 bases). Germline CDR1 reads MDHEN; CDR2 reads SYDVKM. There are 12 residues in the CDR3. V shed 3 bases and J shed 5 bases, with 7 bases lying between them. This chain's CDR3 is CASSFRGYGYTF. For the CDR3, the DNA is TGTGCCAGCAGTTTTAGGGGATATGGCTACACCTTC.

J is TRBJ2-1 and V is TRBV7-9, with 11 bases identical to TRBD2. CDR3 size: 15 residues. The trim removed 1 base at V and 5 bases at J, leaving 1 base unmatched. Germline V gene data show CDR1 as SEHNR and CDR2 as FQNEAQ (reference sequence). The CDR3: CASSLVSGRDNEQFF. The CDR3 nucleotides read TGTGCCAGCAGCTTAGTTAGCGGGAGGGACAATGAGCAGTTCTTC.

Details on this clone: The junction departs from germline at one end; a sequencing error may be responsible. The gene calls are TRBV6-1 and TRBJ2-1, with 8 bases fitting TRBD2. This CDR3 is built from 16 residues. Germline lookup yields CDR1 MNHNS and CDR2 SASEGT. CDR3 region: CASSEPGLGFFNGQFF. In DNA, the CDR3 is TGTGCCAGCAGTGAACCGGGACTAGGGTTCTTCAATGGGCAGTTCTTC.

V gene TRBV28 combines with J gene TRBJ2-7; TRBD1 might be the D (6 bases). This CDR3 is 13 amino acids long. Germline V gene lookup returns CDR1 MDHEN and CDR2 SYDVKM. Trimming took 2 bases from V and 2 from J, leaving 7 bases between them. The chain's CDR3 is CASSLPGAYEQYF. The CDR3 bases are TGTGCCAGCAGTTTACCAGGGGCCTACGAGCAGTACTTC.

The chain couples TRBV5-1 to TRBJ2-5, with 8 bases that match TRBD2. Unmatched junction bases numbered 9, after V lost 0 bases and J lost 5 bases. This CDR3 is built from 16 residues. In germline, CDR1 is SGHRS, CDR2 YFSETQ. The chain's CDR3 is CASSLVNPGRGETQYF. The CDR3 coding sequence is TGCGCCAGCAGCTTGGTTAACCCCGGGAGGGGGGAGACCCAGTACTTC. Full variable domain (missing parts from reference TRBV5-1 and TRBJ2-5): KAGVTQTPRYLIKTRGQQVTLSCSPISGHRSVSWYQQTPGQGLQFLFEYFSETQRNKGNFPGRFSGRQFSNSRSEMNVSTLELGDSALYLCASSLVNPGRGETQYFGPGTRLLVL.

The chain combines TRBV7-3 with TRBJ1-5; D is undetermined. The CDR3 loop spans 22 amino acids. Germline CDR1 reads SGHTA; CDR2 reads FQGTGA. The V end lost 2 bases, the J end lost 4 bases, and 33 bases lay between the germline ends. The CDR3 protein is CASSLSFYRTLGDHVKNQPQHF. CDR3 DNA sequence: TGTGCCAGCAGCTTATCGTTTTACCGGACTCTGGGAGACCATGTGAAAAATCAGCCCCAGCATTTT.

The chain recombines TRBV10-1 with TRBJ1-1; D unclear. Germline lookup yields CDR1 WNHNN and CDR2 SYGVQD (reference sequence). The V and J ends lost 3 bases and 4 bases respectively, with 12 bases between them. The CDR3 contains 14 residues. The CDR3 reads CASSDSGIGTEAFF. DNA for the CDR3: TGCGCCAGCAGTGACTCAGGAATCGGCACTGAAGCTTTCTTT.

The rearrangement links TRBV6-5 to TRBJ2-7; no firm D call. Germline CDR1 and CDR2: MNHEY and SVGAGI. V was trimmed by 3 bases and J by 0 bases, leaving 9 bases between them. There are 14 residues in the CDR3. The CDR3 spells CASSYNRNSYEQYF. The CDR3, as DNA: TGTGCCAGCAGTTATAATAGAAACTCCTACGAGCAGTACTTC.